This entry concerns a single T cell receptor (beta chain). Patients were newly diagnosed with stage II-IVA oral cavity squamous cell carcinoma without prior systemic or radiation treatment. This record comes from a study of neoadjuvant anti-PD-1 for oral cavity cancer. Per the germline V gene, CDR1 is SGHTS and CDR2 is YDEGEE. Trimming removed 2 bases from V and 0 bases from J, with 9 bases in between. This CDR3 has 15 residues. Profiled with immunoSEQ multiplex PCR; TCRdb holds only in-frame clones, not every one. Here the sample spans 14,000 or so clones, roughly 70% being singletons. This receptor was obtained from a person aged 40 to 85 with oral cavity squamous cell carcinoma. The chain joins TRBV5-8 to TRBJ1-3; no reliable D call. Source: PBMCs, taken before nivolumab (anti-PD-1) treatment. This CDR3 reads CASSFKSFSGNTIYF. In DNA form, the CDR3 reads TGTGCCAGCAGCTTTAAGTCCTTCTCTGGAAACACCATATATTTT.